These T cell receptor beta chains were read from a single sample in a study of chemoradiotherapy in HPV16-positive cancers. Sequencing was performed with immunoSEQ multiplex PCR; in TCRdb, only in-frame clones are kept and a portion is missing. The sample holds roughly 4,100 clones, roughly 80% seen once. Sampling was conducted from a patient who underwent chemoradiotherapy. The receptors shown here come from a human donor with HPV-associated anogenital cancer. The CDR3 runs from the conserved cysteine through the conserved F or W. A D gene is named only where the DNA matches it firmly.

len	v_gene	d_gene	j_gene	CDR3aa
14	TRBV11-3	.	TRBJ2-1	CASSLSVGLNEQFF
11	TRBV30	.	TRBJ1-3	CAWRRENTIYF
13	TRBV6-5	.	TRBJ2-1	CASSYDSYNEQFF
13	TRBV5-6	.	TRBJ2-6	CASRRSGANVLTF
15	TRBV7-7	TRBD2	TRBJ2-3	CASSLAGGVTDTQYF
14	TRBV5-1	TRBD1	TRBJ2-2	CATNRGSETGELFF
16	TRBV7-9	TRBD1	TRBJ1-6	CASSRSGQLAPSPLHF
13	TRBV29-1	.	TRBJ1-1	CSVEAGALTEAFF
15	TRBV30	.	TRBJ2-2	CAWIPPGRGAGELFF
13	TRBV7-3	TRBD2	TRBJ2-5	CASSSAGEETQYF
16	TRBV19	TRBD2	TRBJ2-3	CASRTSGGGGTDTQYF
15	TRBV4-2	TRBD2	TRBJ2-5	CASSPGLAGQETQYF
17	TRBV4-3	.	TRBJ1-3	CASSQDSPGFPGNTIYF
16	TRBV15	.	TRBJ2-6	CATSSQQGSGANVLTF
13	TRBV5-6	TRBD1	TRBJ1-2	CASSWLDRDGYTF
13	TRBV27	.	TRBJ1-2	CASSWGPSLGYTF
13	TRBV19	.	.	CASSKGFSYEQYF
15	TRBV6-1	.	TRBJ2-3	CASRLFGGGIDTQYF
11	TRBV6-1	.	TRBJ1-2	CASRMTDGYTF
13	TRBV18	.	TRBJ2-7	CASSPSQGYEQYF
17	TRBV5-8	TRBD1	TRBJ2-3	CASSLVAGQGIRDTQYF
15	TRBV5-1	.	TRBJ2-3	CASSLLGGSTDTQYF
16	TRBV18	TRBD2	TRBJ2-1	CASSQYSGGAYNEQFF
14	TRBV7-9	TRBD1	TRBJ2-7	CASRDGTGNYEQYF
13	TRBV19	.	TRBJ1-2	CASSRTGGYGYTF
13	TRBV5-6	.	TRBJ2-5	CASSLLLQETQYF
11	TRBV20-1	.	TRBJ1-1	CSARGTVEAFF
14	TRBV5-5	.	TRBJ1-1	CASSLWRGGTEAFF
14	TRBV2	.	TRBJ1-6	CASRGQGLSSPLHF
15	TRBV30	TRBD1	TRBJ2-2	CAWSAGQANTGELFF
15	TRBV5-4	.	TRBJ1-4	CASSSGKQASGKLFF
11	TRBV19	.	TRBJ1-2	CASGQYHGYTF
14	TRBV30	TRBD2	TRBJ2-7	CAWSVPTSVSEQYF
18	TRBV6-1	TRBD2	TRBJ2-3	CASSVLAGDPRRTDTQYF
15	TRBV14	.	TRBJ2-3	CASSQSGAGTDTQYF
14	TRBV10-2	TRBD1	TRBJ1-2	CATTQGVGNYGYTF
17	TRBV28	TRBD2	TRBJ2-3	CASSLSPGLAGRGTQYF
13	TRBV5-1	.	TRBJ1-2	CASSLDRNYGYTF
15	TRBV6-1	TRBD1	TRBJ1-5	CASTAGQVSNQPQHF
14	TRBV9	.	TRBJ2-3	CASSASGHPDTQYF
15	TRBV9	.	TRBJ2-1	CASSAIGLKEAEQFF
16	TRBV4-2	TRBD1	TRBJ1-5	CASSRNPGQDYQPQHF
14	TRBV5-1	TRBD1	TRBJ2-7	CASSTTGGPYEQYF
13	TRBV28	.	TRBJ1-1	CASMRGMNTEAFF
16	TRBV5-1	TRBD1	TRBJ1-2	CASSPGDRGRQGGYTF
13	TRBV28	TRBD1	TRBJ1-1	CASSLDRATGAFF
17	TRBV15	.	TRBJ1-2	CATSRVLISGGGDGYTF
17	TRBV7-9	.	TRBJ2-6	CASSLAGGRSGANVLTF
15	TRBV4-2	.	TRBJ2-5	CASSQGGRGEETQYF
15	TRBV2	TRBD1	TRBJ2-3	CASSEAQGGADTQYF
18	TRBV5-1	TRBD1	TRBJ1-4	CASSPRDRVVRGDEKLFF
12	TRBV29-1	.	TRBJ2-7	CSVRDTGYEQYF
11	TRBV28	.	TRBJ2-7	CASGLFYEQYF
17	TRBV27	.	TRBJ2-7	CASTPTGTRRAGYEQYF
13	TRBV11-1	.	TRBJ2-5	CASRASGEETQYF
13	TRBV11-3	.	TRBJ2-7	CASSLGGKYEQYF